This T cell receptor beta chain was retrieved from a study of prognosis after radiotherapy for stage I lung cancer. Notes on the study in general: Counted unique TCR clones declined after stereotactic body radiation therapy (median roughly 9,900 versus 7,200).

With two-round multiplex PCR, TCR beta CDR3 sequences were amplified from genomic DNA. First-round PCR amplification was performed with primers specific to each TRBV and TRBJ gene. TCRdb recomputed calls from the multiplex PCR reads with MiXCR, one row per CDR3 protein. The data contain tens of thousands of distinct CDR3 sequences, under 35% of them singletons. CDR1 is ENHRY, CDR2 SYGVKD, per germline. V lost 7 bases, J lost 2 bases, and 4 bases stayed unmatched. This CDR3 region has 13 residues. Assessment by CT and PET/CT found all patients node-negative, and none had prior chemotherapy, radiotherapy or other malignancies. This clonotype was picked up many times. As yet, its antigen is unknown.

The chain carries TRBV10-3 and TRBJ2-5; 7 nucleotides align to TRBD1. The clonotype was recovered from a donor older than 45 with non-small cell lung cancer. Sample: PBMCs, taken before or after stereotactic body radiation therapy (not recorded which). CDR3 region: CAINPGQQETQYF. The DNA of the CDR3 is TGTGCCATCAACCCGGGACAGCAAGAGACCCAGTACTTC.